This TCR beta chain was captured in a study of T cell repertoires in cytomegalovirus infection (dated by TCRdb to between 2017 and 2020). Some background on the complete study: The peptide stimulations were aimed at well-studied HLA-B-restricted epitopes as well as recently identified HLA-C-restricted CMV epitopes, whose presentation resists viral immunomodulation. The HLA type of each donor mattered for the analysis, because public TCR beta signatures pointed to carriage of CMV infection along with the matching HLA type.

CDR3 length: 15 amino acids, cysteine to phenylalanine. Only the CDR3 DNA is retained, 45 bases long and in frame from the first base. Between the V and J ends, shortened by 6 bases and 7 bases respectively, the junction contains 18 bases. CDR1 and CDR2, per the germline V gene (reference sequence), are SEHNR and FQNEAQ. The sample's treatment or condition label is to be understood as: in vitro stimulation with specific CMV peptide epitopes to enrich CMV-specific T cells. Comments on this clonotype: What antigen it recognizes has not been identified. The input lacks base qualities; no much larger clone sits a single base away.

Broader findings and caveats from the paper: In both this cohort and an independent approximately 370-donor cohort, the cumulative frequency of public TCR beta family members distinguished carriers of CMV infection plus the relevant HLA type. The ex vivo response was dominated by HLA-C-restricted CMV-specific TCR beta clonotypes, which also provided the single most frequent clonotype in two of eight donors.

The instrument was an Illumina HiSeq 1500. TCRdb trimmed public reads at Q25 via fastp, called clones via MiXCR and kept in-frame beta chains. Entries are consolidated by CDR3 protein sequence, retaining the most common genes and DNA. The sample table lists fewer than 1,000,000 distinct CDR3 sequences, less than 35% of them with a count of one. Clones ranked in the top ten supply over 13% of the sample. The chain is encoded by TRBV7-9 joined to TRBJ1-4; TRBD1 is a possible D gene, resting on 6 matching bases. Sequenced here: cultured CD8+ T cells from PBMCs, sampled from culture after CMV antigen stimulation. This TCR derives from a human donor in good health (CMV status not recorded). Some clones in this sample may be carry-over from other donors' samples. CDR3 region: CASRWDISTCEKLFF. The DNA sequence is TGTGCCAGCAGATGGGACATATCAACCTGTGAAAAACTGTTTTTT.